This paragraph reports one T cell receptor beta chain. Seattle cases were enrolled at active infection and followed longitudinally. Germline CDR1 is KGHSH and CDR2 is LQKENI. CDR3 size: 13 residues. V was clipped by 0 bases and J by 11 bases, with 8 bases between them. The data stem from a study of blood T cell repertoires in COVID-19. Study-level information: Samples taken during acute and convalescent COVID-19 were collected in the United States, Italy and Spain. From T cells, B-cell-depleted T cells, or PBMCs came the material, which was cDNA or gDNA.

In the study's own analysis: Quantification of nucleated cells was approximated via reference gene primer amplification. Measured with immunoSEQ multiplex PCR; TCRdb has only the in-frame clones, and not every one. That table gives V, J and clone size, and the DNA gave D and trimming. Of more than 45,000 clones in the sample, around 82% were seen once. Material: peripheral blood. The receptor comes from a man at least 80 years old with COVID-19, enrolled during active disease. The chain employs TRBV18 and TRBJ1-6, with D hard to call. CDR3 in amino acids: CASSPPGRTPLHF. The CDR3 nucleotides read TGTGCCAGCTCACCACCCGGGAGAACACCCCTCCACTTT.